The table lists the clone carrying this T cell receptor (beta chain) with a few counts. The data belong to a study of blood T cell repertoires in COVID-19. Across the whole study: The cDNA or gDNA used as material had been derived from T cells, B-cell-depleted T cells, or PBMCs.

Germline CDR1 LNHNV, CDR2 YYDKDF (reference sequence). V shed 3 bases and J 4 bases; nucleotides not matched to a gene: 3. This CDR3 is built from 13 residues. Repertoires were generated with immunoSEQ multiplex PCR, while TCRdb's copy carries only in-frame clones and drops some. The data hold tens of thousands of clones, with 86% observed a single time. The receptor was isolated from a human donor in a cohort sampled during active COVID-19. Sequencing input: peripheral blood. The chain employs TRBV15 and TRBJ2-7, with 7 bases fitting TRBD2. CDR3 in amino acids: CATSSPRGYEQYF. CDR3 sequence (DNA): TGTGCCACCAGCAGCCCGCGGGGGTACGAGCAGTACTTC.